The TCR beta chain under discussion was sequenced for a study of T cells after yellow fever vaccination. In germline, CDR1 is SGHTA, CDR2 FQGNSA. The V end was cut by 5 bases, the J end by 7 bases, with 17 bases between. This CDR3 spans 14 amino acids. A universal primer site and UMIs were added as TCR cDNA was made by 5'RACE template switching. TCRdb analysed the 5' RACE reads with MiXCR anew, one entry per CDR3 protein. This table has 500,000 to 700,000 distinct CDR3 sequences, roughly a fifth appearing once. This clonotype was recorded once. The rearrangement links TRBV7-2 to TRBJ1-2, with D possibly TRBD1 on 5 matching bases. This receptor was obtained from a man aged 25-45 years who received the YFV17D yellow fever vaccine. The source material was PBMCs, sampled 15 days after the yellow fever booster vaccination. In DNA form, the CDR3 reads TGTGCCAGCAGCGGAACCTCAGGGTGGGGTGGCTACACCTTC. This encodes CASSGTSGWGGYTF. The full variable domain, in which reference TRBV7-2 and TRBJ1-2 provide the parts outside the CDR3, is GAGVSQSPSNKVTEKGKDVELRCDPISGHTALYWYRQSLGQGLEFLIYFQGNSAPDKSGLPSDRFSAERTGGSVSTLTIQRTQQEDSAVYLCASSGTSGWGGYTFGSGTRLTVV.